The T cell receptor (beta chain) under discussion was sequenced for a study of T cell responses to AZD1222 COVID-19 vaccine. Study information: Recipients boosted at about 4 weeks or about 12 weeks are pooled. Study-wide results and limits: Donor demographics were predominantly white British with a female majority; clonal diversity may be underestimated. Spike as a whole was targeted by vaccine-associated CD4 TCRs, dominant at 160-218 and 743-854.

Measured with immunoSEQ multiplex PCR; TCRdb has only the in-frame clones, and not every one. Altogether roughly 79,000 clones are present, 60% to 80% being singletons, with the ten largest covering under 25%. In this sample, this clone turned up once. Its cognate antigen is unknown. Deletions cut 3 bases from V and 2 bases from J, with 8 bases between. CDR3 length: 13 residues. Per the germline V gene, CDR1 is SGHNT and CDR2 is YYREEE (reference sequence). The clonotype comes from an adult in good health. The source was peripheral blood, collected on day 0 of AZD1222 vaccination. This chain links TRBV5-4 with TRBJ2-5; D is ambiguous. CDR3 in amino acids: CASSSPHQETQYF. DNA for the CDR3: TGTGCCAGCAGCTCCCCCCATCAAGAGACCCAGTACTTC.